The source of this TCR beta chain is a study of shared clonotypes between healthy human individuals. CD8 memory combined CD45RO+ cells with CCR7-negative CD45RA+ TemRA cells. This CDR3 comprises 13 residues. CDR1 is PRHDT, CDR2 FYEKMQ, per germline (reference sequence). Trimming cost V 4 bases and J 5 bases, with 9 bases left between them. Method: immunoSEQ multiplex PCR; TCRdb's copy keeps in-frame clones and lacks some. The sample lists about 120,000 clones, about 63% occurring once. What was sequenced was memory CD8+ T cells sorted from blood. Subset described: CD45RO+ cells pooled with CCR7-negative TemRA cells. This TCR was sampled from a woman between 25 and 40 years old in good health. The chain employs TRBV13 and TRBJ2-1; D remains ambiguous. The CDR3 is CASSSLVDNEQFF. CDR3 in DNA: TGTGCCAGCAGCTCATTAGTCGACAATGAGCAGTTCTTC.